This T cell receptor (beta chain) was sequenced during a study of blood T cell repertoires in COVID-19. Background on the study: Donors in the United States, Italy and Spain gave samples during acute or convalescent COVID-19. In each case, the material was cDNA or gDNA derived from T cells, B-cell-depleted T cells, or PBMCs.

TCRdb keeps only in-frame clones here, not all; method: immunoSEQ multiplex PCR. The sample contains 120,000 to 150,000 clones, 76% of which appear only once. Trimming took 2 bases from V and 9 from J; bases not matched to a gene: 6. CDR3 length equals 14 residues. Per the germline V gene, CDR1 is ENHRY and CDR2 is SYGVKD. The chain carries TRBV10-3 and TRBJ1-5; 8 bases match TRBD1. The TCR sequence derives from a man in his sixties with acute or convalescent COVID-19. The specimen was peripheral blood. The CDR3 bases are TGTGCCATCAGTGAGGGGCAGGGGGCATGGCCCCAGCATTTT. It is translated as CAISEGQGAWPQHF.